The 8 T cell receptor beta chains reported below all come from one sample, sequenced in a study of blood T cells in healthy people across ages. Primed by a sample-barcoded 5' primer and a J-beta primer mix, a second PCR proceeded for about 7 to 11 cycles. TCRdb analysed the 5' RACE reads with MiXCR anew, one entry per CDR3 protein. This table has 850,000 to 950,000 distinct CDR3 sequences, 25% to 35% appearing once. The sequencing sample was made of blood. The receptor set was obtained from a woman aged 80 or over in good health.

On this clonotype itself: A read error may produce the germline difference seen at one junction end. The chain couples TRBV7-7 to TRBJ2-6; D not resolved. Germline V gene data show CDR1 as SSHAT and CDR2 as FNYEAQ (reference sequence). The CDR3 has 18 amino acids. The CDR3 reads CASSPSPQIKQGANVLTF. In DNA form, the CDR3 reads TGTGCTAGCAGCCCCAGCCCCCAGATCAAACAGGGGGCCAACGTCCTGACTTTC. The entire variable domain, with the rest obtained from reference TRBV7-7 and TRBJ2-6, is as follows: GAGVSQSPRYKVTKRGQDVTLRCDPISSHATLYWYQQALGQGPEFLTYFNYEAQPDKSGLPSDRFSAERPEGSISTLTIQRTEQRDSAMYRCASSPSPQIKQGANVLTFGAGSRLTVL.

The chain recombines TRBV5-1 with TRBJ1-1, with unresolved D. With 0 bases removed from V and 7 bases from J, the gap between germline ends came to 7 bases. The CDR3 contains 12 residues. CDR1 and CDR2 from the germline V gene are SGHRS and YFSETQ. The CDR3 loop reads CASSLDGHEAFF. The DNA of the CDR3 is TGCGCCAGCAGCTTGGACGGCCATGAAGCTTTCTTT.

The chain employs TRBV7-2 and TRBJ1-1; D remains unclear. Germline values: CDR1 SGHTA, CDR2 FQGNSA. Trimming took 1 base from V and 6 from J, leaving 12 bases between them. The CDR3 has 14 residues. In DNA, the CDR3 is TGTGCCAGCAGCTTAGTAGGGTTCGGAGCTGAAGCTTTCTTT. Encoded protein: CASSLVGFGAEAFF.

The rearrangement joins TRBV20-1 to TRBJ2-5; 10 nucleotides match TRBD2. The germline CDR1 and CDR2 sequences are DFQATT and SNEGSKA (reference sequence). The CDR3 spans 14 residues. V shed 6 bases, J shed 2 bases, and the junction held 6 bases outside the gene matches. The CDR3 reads CSALAGEGQETQYF. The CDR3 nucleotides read TGCAGTGCCCTAGCGGGGGAGGGTCAAGAGACCCAGTACTTC.

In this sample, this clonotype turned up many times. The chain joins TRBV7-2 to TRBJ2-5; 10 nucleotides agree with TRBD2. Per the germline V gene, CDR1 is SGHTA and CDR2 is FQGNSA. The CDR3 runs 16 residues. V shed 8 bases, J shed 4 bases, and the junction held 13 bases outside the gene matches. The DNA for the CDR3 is TGTGCCAGCCTCCAAGGGGAGCGGGGGGGCCGAGAGACCCAGTACTTC. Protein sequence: CASLQGERGGRETQYF. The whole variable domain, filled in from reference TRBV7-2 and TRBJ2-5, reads GAGVSQSPSNKVTEKGKDVELRCDPISGHTALYWYRQSLGQGLEFLIYFQGNSAPDKSGLPSDRFSAERTGGSVSTLTIQRTQQEDSAVYLCASLQGERGGRETQYFGPGTRLLVL.

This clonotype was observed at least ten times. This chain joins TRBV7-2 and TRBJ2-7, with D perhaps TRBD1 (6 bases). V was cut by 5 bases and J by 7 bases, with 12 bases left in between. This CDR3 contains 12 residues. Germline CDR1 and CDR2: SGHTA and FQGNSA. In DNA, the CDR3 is TGTGCCAGCAGCAACAGGGTACTAGAGCAGTACTTC. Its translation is CASSNRVLEQYF.

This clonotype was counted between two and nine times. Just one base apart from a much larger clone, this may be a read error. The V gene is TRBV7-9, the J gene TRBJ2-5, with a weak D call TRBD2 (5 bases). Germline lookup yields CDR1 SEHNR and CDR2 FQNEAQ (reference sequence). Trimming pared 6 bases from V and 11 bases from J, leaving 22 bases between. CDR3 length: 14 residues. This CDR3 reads CASRSEGSYNEQYF. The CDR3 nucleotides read TGTGCCAGCAGATCCGAGGGCTCCTACAATGAGCAGTACTTC. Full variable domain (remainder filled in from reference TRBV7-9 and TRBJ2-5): DTGVSQNPRHKITKRGQNVTFRCDPISEHNRLYWYRQTLGQGPEFLTYFQNEAQLEKSRLLSDRFSAERPKGSFSTLEIQRTEQGDSAMYLCASRSEGSYNEQYFGPGTRLLVL.

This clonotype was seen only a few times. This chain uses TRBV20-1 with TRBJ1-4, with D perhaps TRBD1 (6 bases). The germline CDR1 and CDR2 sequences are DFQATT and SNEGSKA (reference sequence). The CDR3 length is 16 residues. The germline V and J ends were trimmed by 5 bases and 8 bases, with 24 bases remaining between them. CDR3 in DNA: TGCAGTGCTCCAATCAGGGAGGGGGATGTAGGAGAAAAACTGTTTTTT. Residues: CSAPIREGDVGEKLFF.